This TCR beta chain was observed in a study of T cells in narcolepsy. Notes on the study in general: Autoreactive clonotypes reportedly recurred in blood of same and different patients, not controls. No autoreactive T cell clone sequences appeared in some memory CD4+ repertoires.

The assay was immunoSEQ multiplex PCR, and TCRdb's table has in-frame clones only and misses some. The sample lists about 40,000 clones, approximately 90% seen once, with roughly 1.2% in the top ten. Worth noting for this clone: The antigen is not known.

This TCR came from a human donor with narcolepsy. Material for sequencing was CD45RA- memory CD4+ T cells from PBMCs.

Here the CDR3 reads CASSPKTSGGQETQYF. The CDR3 DNA reads as TGTGCCAGCAGCCCTAAGACTAGCGGGGGCCAAGAGACCCAGTACTTC. The chain employs TRBV5-4 and TRBJ2-5; 12 bases fit TRBD2. Germline V lookup: CDR1 SGHNT, CDR2 YYREEE (reference sequence). The CDR3 consists of 16 residues. Germline trimming cut 4 bases from V and 1 base from J; bases unmatched to any gene: 5.